This T cell receptor beta chain was identified during a study of blood T cell repertoires in COVID-19 (TCRdb year 2020). With regard to the full study: Collaborator samples came from the United States, Italy and Spain and covered acute and convalescent phases of COVID-19. The repertoires were released in a freely available public database meant as a resource for research on the immune response to SARS-CoV-2. Where HLA class I and class II types were available, the types were taken from metadata supplied by the sample provider, not from assay-based typing. Samples were obtained from the ongoing ImmuneRACE study (first 160 participants) and from 950 to 1,500 subjects provided by 6 global collaborators. Deeply sampled blood TCRbeta repertoires from subjects exposed to, actively infected with, or recovered from COVID-19 were included in the dataset. The prospective study material was composed of cDNA or gDNA derived from T cells, B-cell-depleted T cells, or PBMCs. The sample metadata nearly always contained a de-identified subject ID, COVID-19 status, age in years and sex.

Broader findings and caveats from the paper: The quantity of clinical and demographic metadata differed by source and by participant and was supplied without curation.

Collaborating institutions collected whole blood in K2EDTA tubes following their own protocols. Collaborator samples were shipped for TCRbeta analysis as frozen whole blood, isolated PBMCs, or DNA extracted from either sample type. The CDR3 starts with the cysteine, ends with the phenylalanine, and has 13 residues. CDR3 DNA is the only sequence kept; it has 39 bases, read in frame from the first base. CDR1 and CDR2 are read off the germline V gene as MNHEY and SVGAGI. Trimming removed 0 bases from V and 6 bases from J, leaving 6 bases between the germline ends. TCRbeta CDR3 regions were amplified from genomic DNA by means of the immunoSEQ Assay, a bias-controlled multiplex PCR. As for the original processing: The number of nucleated cells in each sample was estimated by amplification of reference gene primers within the assay. To quantify the absolute abundance of each unique TCRbeta CDR3 rearrangement, sequence reads were collapsed and filtered. For each sample, productive Simpson clonality was calculated by taking the square root of Simpson's diversity index across productive rearrangements. The table was pulled from immuneACCESS by TCRdb, which kept in-frame rearrangements only. Such tables lose some clones; where checked, under half of the loss comes from unresolved V genes, and the rest has no known cause. Clone size and the V and J calls come from that table; the DNA yielded D and trimming. Within this sample are around 140,000 clones, with roughly 84% of them counted one time only. The top ten hold roughly 4.4% of the sample.

Worth noting for this clone: Its antigen is currently not known. No much larger clone exists at a distance of one base, and base qualities are not known.

The chain is encoded by TRBV6-5 joined to TRBJ1-5; the D gene identity is not certain. The sequence was obtained from a human donor in a cohort sampled during active COVID-19. Sequencing used peripheral blood. CDR3 loop: CASSYSEGQPQHF. At the DNA level, the sequence is TGTGCCAGCAGTTACTCGGAGGGTCAGCCCCAGCATTTT.